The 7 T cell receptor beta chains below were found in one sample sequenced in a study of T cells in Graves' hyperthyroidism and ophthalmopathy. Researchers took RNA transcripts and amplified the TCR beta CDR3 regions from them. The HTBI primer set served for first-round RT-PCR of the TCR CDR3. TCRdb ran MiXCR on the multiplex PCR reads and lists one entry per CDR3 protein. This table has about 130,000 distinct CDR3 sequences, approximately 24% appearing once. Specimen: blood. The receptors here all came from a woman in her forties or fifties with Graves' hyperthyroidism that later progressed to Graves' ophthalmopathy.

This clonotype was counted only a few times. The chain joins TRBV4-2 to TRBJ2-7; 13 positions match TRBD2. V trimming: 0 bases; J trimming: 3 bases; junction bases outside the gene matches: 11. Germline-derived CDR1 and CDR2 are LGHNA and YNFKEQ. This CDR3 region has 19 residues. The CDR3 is CASSQEMTGRTSGSYEQYF. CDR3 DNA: TGTGCCAGCAGCCAAGAAATGACGGGACGGACTAGCGGGAGCTACGAGCAGTACTTC.

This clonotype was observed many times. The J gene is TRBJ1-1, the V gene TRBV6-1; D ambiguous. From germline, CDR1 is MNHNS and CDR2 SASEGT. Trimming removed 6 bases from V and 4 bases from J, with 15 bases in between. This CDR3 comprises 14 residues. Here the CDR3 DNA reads TGTGCCAGCAGCCGTTCGGTGTCCGGCACTGAAGCTTTCTTT. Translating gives CASSRSVSGTEAFF.

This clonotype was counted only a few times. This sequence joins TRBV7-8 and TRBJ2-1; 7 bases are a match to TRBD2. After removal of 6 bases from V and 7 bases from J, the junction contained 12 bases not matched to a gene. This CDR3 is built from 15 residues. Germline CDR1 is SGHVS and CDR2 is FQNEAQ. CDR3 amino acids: CASSPGQAGVNEQFF. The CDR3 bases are TGTGCCAGCAGTCCGGGTCAGGCGGGAGTGAATGAGCAGTTCTTC. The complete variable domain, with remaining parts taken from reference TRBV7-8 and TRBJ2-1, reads GAGVSQSPRYKVAKRGQDVALRCDPISGHVSLFWYQQALGQGPEFLTYFQNEAQLDKSGLPSDRFFAERPEGSVSTLKIQRTQQEDSAVYLCASSPGQAGVNEQFFGPGTRLTVL.

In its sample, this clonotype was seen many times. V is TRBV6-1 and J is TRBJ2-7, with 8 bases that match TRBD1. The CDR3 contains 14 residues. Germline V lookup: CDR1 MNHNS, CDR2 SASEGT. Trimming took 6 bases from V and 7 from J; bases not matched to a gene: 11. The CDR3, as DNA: TGTGCCAGCAGGAAAGACCAGGGGGCCGGGGAGCAGTACTTC. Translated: CASRKDQGAGEQYF.

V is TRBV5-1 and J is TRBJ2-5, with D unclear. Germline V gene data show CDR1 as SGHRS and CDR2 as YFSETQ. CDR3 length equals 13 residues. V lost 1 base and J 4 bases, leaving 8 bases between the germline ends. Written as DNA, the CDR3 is TGCGCCAGCAGCTTGTGGGCTGCAGAGACCCAGTACTTC. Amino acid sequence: CASSLWAAETQYF.

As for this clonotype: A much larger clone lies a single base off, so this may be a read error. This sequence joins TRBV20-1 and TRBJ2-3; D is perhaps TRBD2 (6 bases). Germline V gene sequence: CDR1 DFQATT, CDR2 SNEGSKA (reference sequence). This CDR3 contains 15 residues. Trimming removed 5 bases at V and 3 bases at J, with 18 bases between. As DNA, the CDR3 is TGCAGTGCTTCCACCGGGGCTAGCGTAACAGATACGCAGTATTTT. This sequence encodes CSASTGASVTDTQYF.

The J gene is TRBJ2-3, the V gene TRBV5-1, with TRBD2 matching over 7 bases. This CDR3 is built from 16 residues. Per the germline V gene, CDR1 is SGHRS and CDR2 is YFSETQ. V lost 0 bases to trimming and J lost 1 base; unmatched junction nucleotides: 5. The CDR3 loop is CASSLGQRDGTDTQYF. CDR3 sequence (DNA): TGCGCCAGCAGCTTGGGCCAGCGGGACGGCACAGATACGCAGTATTTT. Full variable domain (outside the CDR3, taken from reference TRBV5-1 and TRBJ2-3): KAGVTQTPRYLIKTRGQQVTLSCSPISGHRSVSWYQQTPGQGLQFLFEYFSETQRNKGNFPGRFSGRQFSNSRSEMNVSTLELGDSALYLCASSLGQRDGTDTQYFGPGTRLTVL.